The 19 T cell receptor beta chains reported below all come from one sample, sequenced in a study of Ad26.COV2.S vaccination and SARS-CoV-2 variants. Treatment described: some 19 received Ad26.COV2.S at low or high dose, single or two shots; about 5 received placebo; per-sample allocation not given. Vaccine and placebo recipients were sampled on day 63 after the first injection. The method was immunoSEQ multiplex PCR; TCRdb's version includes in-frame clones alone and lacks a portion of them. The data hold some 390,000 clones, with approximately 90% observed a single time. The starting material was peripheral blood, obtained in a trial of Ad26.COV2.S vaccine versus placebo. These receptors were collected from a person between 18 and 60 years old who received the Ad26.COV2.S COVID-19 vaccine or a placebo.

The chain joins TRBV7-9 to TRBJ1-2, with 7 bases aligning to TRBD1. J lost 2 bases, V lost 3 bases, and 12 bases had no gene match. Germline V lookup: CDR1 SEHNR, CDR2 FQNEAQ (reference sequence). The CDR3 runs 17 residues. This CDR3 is CASSFYRGREGNYGYTF. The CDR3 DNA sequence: TGTGCCAGCAGCTTCTACAGGGGCAGGGAGGGAAACTATGGCTACACCTTC.

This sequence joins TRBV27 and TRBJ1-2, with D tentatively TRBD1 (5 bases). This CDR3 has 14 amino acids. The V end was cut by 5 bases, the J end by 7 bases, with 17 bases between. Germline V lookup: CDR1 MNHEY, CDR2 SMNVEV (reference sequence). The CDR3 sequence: CASSLRGTGGGYTF. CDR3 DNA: TGTGCCAGCAGTCTTCGGGGGACGGGCGGTGGCTACACCTTC.

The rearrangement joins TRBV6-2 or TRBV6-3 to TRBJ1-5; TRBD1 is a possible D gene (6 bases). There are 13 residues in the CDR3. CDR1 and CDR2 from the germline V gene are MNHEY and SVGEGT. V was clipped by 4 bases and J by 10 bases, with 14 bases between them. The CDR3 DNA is TGTGCCAGCAGTTCCCAGGGGCGGAATCCCCAGCATTTT. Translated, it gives CASSSQGRNPQHF.

CDR3 residues: CASSLALKHSERNGHSPLHF. DNA for the CDR3: TGTGCCAGCAGCTTAGCCTTGAAACATTCGGAAAGAAATGGCCACTCACCCCTCCACTTT. This chain links TRBV13 with TRBJ1-6; unclear D gene. CDR3 length equals 20 residues. The germline CDR1 and CDR2 sequences are PRHDT and FYEKMQ (reference sequence). V lost 1 base and J lost 10, with 29 bases in between.

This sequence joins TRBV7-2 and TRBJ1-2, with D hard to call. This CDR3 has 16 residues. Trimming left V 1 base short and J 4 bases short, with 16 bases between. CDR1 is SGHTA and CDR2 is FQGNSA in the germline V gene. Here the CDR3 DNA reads TGTGCCAGCAGCTTAGGGGTCAGAGGGATGGGCTATGGCTACACCTTC. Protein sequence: CASSLGVRGMGYGYTF.

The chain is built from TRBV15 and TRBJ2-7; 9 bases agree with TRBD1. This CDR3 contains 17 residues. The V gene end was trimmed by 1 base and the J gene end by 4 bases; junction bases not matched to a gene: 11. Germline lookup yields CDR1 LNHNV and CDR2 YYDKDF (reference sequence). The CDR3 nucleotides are TGTGCCACCAGCAGAGGACCGGGACAGGGCGGATTATACGAGCAGTACTTC. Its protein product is CATSRGPGQGGLYEQYF.

This CDR3 is CASSSRGPYYGYTF. Here the CDR3 DNA reads TGCGCCAGCAGCTCCAGGGGCCCTTACTATGGCTACACCTTC. The J gene is TRBJ1-2, the V gene TRBV5-1; maybe TRBD1 (6 bases). V dropped 3 bases and J dropped 3 bases, with 12 bases sitting between them. This CDR3 is built from 14 residues. Germline-derived CDR1 and CDR2 are SGHRS and YFSETQ.

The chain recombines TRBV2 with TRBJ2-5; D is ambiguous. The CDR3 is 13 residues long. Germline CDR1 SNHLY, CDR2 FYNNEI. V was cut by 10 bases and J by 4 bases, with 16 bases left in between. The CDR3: CATHTWRGETQYF. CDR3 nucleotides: TGTGCCACCCACACTTGGCGAGGAGAGACCCAGTACTTC.

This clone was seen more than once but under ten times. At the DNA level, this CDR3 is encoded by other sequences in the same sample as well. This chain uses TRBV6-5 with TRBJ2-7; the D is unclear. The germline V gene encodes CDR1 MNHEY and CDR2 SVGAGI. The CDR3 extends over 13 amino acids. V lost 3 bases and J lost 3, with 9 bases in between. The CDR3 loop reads CASSYRTGYEQYF. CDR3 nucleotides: TGTGCCAGCAGTTATCGGACGGGCTACGAGCAGTACTTC.

This CDR3 reads CASSSLGRDRGSTGELFF. The DNA for the CDR3 is TGTGCCAGCAGCTCGCTCGGTCGGGACAGGGGTAGCACCGGGGAGCTGTTTTTT. The V and J genes are TRBV5-5 and TRBJ2-2; TRBD1 aligns across 10 bases. The germline V gene has CDR1 SGHKS and CDR2 YYEKEE (reference sequence). This CDR3 has 18 amino acids. V lost 3 bases, J lost 4 bases, and 12 bases stayed unmatched.

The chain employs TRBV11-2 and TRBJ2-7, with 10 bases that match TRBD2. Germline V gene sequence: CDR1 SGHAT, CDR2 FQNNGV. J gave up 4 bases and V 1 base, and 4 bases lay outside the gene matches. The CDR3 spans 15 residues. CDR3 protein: CASSLVPGLAYEQYF. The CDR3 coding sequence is TGTGCCAGCAGCTTAGTCCCGGGACTAGCGTACGAGCAGTACTTC.

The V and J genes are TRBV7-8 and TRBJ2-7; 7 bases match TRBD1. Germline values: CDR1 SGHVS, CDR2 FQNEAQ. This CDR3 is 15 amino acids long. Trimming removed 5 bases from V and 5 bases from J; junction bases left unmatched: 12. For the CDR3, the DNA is TGTGCCAGCAGCCCCCTCGGACAGGCCTTGGACGAGCAGTACTTC. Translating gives CASSPLGQALDEQYF.

The CDR3 DNA is TGTGCCAGCAGTGATATCGACCCGGGGGGGCAGGTAGATACGCAGTATTTT. Amino acid sequence: CASSDIDPGGQVDTQYF. The V and J genes are TRBV25-1 and TRBJ2-3; 8 bases are shared with TRBD2. Germline lookup yields CDR1 MGHDK and CDR2 SYGVNS. The V segment lost 3 bases and the J segment 5 bases; nucleotides outside the gene matches: 13. The CDR3 consists of 17 residues.

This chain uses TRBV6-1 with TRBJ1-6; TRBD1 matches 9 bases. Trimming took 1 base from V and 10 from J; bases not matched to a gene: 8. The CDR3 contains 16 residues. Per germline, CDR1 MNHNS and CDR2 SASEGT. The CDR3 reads CASSEVGWDRDSPLHF. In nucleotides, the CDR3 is TGTGCCAGCAGTGAAGTAGGGTGGGACAGGGACTCACCCCTCCACTTT.

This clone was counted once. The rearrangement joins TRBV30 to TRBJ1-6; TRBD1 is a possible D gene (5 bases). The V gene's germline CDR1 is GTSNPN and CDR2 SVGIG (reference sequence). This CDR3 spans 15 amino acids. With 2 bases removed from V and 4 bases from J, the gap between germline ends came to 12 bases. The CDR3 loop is CAWSLRGDYNSPLHF. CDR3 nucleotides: TGTGCCTGGAGTCTACGAGGGGATTATAATTCACCCCTCCACTTT.

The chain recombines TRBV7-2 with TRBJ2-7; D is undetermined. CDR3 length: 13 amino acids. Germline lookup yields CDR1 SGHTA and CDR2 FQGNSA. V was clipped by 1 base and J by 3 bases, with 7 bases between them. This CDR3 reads CASSLGGIYEQYF. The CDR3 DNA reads TGTGCCAGCAGCTTAGGTGGGATCTACGAGCAGTACTTC.

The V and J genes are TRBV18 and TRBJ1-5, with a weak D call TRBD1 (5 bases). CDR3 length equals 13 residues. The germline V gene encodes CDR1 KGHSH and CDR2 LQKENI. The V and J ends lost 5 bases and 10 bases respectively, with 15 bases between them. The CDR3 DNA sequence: TGTGCCAGCTCAACGTCTACAGGTTCCCCCCAGCATTTT. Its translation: CASSTSTGSPQHF.

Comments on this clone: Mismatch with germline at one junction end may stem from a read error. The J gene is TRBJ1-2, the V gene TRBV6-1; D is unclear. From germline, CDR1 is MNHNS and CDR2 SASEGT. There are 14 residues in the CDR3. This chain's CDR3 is CASTEKGFIYGYTF. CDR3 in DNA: TGTGCCAGCACTGAAAAAGGGTTTATCTATGGCTACACCTTC.

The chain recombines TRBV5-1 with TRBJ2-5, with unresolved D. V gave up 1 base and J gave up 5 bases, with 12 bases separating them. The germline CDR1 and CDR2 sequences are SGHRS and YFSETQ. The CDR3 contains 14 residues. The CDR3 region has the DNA TGCGCCAGCAGCTTGATGATGTCCAGGGAGACCCAGTACTTC. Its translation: CASSLMMSRETQYF.